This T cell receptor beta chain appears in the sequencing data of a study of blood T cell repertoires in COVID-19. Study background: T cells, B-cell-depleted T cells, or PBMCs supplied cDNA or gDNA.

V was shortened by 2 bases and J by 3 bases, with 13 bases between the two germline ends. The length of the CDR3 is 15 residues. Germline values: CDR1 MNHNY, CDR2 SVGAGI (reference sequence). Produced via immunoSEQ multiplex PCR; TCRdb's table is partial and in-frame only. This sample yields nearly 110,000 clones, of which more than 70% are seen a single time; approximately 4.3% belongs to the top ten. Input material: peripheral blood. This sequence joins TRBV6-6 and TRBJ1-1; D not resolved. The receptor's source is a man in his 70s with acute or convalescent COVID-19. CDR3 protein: CASSYHKGGDTEAFF. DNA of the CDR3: TGTGCCAGCAGTTACCACAAAGGAGGAGACACTGAAGCTTTCTTT.